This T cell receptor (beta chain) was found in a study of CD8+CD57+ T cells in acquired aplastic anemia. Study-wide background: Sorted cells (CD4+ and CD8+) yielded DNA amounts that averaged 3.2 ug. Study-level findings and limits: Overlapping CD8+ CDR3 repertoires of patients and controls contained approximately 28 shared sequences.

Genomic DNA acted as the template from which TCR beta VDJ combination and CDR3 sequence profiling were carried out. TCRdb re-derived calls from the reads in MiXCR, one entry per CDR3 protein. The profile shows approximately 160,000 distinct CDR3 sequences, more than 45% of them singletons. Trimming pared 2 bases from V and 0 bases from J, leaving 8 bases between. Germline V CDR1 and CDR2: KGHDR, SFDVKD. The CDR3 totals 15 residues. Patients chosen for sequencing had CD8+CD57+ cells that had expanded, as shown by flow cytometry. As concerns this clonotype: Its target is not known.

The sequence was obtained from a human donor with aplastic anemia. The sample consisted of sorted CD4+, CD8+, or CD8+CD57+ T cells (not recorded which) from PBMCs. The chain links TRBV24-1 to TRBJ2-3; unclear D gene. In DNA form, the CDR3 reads TGTGCCACCAGTGATTCATTGAGAAGCACAGATACGCAGTATTTT. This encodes CATSDSLRSTDTQYF.